The text below deals with one T cell receptor (beta chain). Its antigen is as yet unknown. This record belongs to a study of cytomegalovirus exposure and HLA in healthy donors. Study-wide results and caveats: Later analysis showed most CMV-associated TCR beta chains appearing HLA-restricted. TRBV6-2, TRBV6-3 and other indistinguishable V segments were excluded. Earlier findings revealed that most TCR beta V segments proved productive either about 90% or about 30% of the time. TCR beta chain V- and J-gene trimming was linked, in a later analysis, to a missense variant in DCLRE1C.

PCR employed 60 Vbeta and 13 Jbeta primers. Profiled with immunoSEQ multiplex PCR; TCRdb holds only in-frame clones, not every one. The profile covers roughly 170,000 clones, with roughly 84% appearing a single time and around 1.2% taken by the ten largest. Per germline, CDR1 GTSNPN and CDR2 SVGIG (reference sequence). Trimming took 0 bases from V and 7 from J, leaving 7 bases between them. This CDR3 comprises 12 residues. The specimen sequenced was PBMCs. This receptor was obtained from a girl between 2 and 10 years old in good health and CMV-seropositive. V gene TRBV30 combines with J gene TRBJ2-1; D perhaps matches TRBD2 (5 bases). CDR3 nucleotides: TGTGCCTGGAGTGTACGCGGGAATGAGCAGTTCTTC. Its translation is CAWSVRGNEQFF.